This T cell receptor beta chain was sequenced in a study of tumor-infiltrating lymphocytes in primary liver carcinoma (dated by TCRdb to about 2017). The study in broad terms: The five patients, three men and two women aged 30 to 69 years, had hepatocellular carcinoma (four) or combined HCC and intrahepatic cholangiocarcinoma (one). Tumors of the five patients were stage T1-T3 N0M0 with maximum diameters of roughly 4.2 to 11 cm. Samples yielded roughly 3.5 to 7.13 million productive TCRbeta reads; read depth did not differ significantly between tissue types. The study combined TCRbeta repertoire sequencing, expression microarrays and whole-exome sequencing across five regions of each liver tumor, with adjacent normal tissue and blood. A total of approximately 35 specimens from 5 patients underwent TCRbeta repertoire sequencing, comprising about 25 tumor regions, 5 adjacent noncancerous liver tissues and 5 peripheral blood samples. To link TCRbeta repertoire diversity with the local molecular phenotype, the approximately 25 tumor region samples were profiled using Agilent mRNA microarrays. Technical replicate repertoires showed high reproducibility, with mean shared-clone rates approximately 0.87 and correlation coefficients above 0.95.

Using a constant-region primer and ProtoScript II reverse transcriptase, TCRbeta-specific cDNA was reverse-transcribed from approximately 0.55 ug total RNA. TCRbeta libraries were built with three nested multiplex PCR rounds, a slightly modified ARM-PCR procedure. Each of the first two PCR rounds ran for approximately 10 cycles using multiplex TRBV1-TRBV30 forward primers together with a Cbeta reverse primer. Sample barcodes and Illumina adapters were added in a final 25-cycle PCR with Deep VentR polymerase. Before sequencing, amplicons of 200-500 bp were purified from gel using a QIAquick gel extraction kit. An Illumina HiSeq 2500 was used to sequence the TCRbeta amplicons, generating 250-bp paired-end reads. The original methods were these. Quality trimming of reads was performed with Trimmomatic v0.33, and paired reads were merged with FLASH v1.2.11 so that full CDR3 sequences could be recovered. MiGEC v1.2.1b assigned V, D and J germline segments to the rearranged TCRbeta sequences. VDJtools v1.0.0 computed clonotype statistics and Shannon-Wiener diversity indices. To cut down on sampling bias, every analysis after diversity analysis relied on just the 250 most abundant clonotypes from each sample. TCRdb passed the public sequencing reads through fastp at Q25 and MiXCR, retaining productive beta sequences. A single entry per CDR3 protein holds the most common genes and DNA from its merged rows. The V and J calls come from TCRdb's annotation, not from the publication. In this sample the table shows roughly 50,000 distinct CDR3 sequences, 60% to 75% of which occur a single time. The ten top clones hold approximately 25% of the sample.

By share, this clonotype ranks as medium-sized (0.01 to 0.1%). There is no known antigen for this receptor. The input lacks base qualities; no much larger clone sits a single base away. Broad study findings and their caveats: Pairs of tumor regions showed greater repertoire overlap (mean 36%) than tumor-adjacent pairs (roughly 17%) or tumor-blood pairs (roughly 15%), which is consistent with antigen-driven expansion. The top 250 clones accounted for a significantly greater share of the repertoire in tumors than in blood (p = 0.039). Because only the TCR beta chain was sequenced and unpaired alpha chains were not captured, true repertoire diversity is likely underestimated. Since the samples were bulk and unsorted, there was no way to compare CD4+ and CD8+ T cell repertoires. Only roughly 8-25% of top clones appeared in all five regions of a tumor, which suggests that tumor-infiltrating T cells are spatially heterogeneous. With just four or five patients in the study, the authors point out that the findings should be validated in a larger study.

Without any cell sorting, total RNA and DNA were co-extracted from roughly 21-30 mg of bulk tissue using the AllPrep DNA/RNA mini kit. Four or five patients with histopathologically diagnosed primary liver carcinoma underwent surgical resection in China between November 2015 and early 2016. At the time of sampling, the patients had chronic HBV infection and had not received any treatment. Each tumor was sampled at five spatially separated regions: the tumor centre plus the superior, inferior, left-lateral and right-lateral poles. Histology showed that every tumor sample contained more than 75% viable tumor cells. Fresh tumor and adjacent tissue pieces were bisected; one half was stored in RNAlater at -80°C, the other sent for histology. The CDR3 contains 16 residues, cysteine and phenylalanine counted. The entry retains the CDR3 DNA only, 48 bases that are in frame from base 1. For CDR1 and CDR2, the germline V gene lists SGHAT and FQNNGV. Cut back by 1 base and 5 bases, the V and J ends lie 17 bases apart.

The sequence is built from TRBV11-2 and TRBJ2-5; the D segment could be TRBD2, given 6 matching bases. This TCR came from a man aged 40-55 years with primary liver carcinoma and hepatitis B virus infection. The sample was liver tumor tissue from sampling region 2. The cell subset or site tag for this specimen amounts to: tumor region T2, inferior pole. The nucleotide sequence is TGTGCCAGCAGCTTAGGGAGTAGCGGCCCGGGGGAGACCCAGTACTTC. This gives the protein CASSLGSSGPGETQYF.